This TCR beta chain was documented in a study of blood T cells in healthy people across ages. The V and J ends lost 1 base and 11 bases respectively, with 12 bases between them. Germline CDR1 is SGDLS and CDR2 is YYNGEE. The CDR3 sequence is 12 residues long. PCR was performed a second time for about 6 to 12 cycles using a sample-barcoded 5' primer and a J-beta primer mix. One entry per CDR3 protein, called by TCRdb with MiXCR from the 5' RACE reads. The table includes about 780,000 distinct CDR3 sequences, around 62% detected once. The chain links TRBV9 to TRBJ2-5; D is ambiguous. What was sequenced was blood. The receptor was derived from a man aged 25 to 45 in good health. The CDR3 region is CASSVSMDEQYF. The CDR3 coding sequence is TGTGCCAGCAGCGTATCTATGGATGAGCAGTACTTC.